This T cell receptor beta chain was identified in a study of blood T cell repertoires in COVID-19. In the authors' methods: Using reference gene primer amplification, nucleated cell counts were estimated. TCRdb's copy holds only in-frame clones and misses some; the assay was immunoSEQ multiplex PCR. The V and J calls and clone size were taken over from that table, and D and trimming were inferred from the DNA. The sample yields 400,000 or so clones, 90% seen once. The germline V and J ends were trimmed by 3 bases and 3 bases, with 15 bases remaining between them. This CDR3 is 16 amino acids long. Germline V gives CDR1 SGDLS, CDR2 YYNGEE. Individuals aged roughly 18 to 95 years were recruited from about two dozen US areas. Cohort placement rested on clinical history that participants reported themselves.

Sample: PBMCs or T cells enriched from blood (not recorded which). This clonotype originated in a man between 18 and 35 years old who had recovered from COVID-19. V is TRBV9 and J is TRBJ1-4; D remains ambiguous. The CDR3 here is CASSAGVTSPNEKLFF. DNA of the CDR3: TGTGCCAGCAGCGCCGGGGTTACGAGTCCTAATGAAAAACTGTTTTTT.